This T cell receptor beta chain was recovered during a study of regulatory T cells in long-lasting Graves disease (dated by TCRdb to the early 2020s). About the investigation overall: In the newly diagnosed Graves' disease group, patients had been taking antithyroid drugs for less than 3 months. The study was conducted in China and was registered as a clinical trial. A total of some 35 samples underwent TCR sequencing: 13 from persistent and around 20 from newly diagnosed Graves' disease patients. Persistent Graves' disease patients were compared with newly diagnosed Graves' disease patients by peripheral blood TCR sequencing and RNA sequencing. What the authors observed across the whole study: TRBV28, TRBJ1-2 and TRBJ2-5 were preferentially used in persistent disease, while TRBV20-1 and TRBJ2-1 were favored in newly diagnosed disease. Persistent Graves' disease patients showed lower TCR Shannon entropy and fewer highly expanded clones than newly diagnosed patients, suggesting clonal expansion. Only the TCR beta chain was sequenced and analyzed. The authors noted that the small sample size was a limitation that may lower accuracy. Peripheral blood alone was examined, since thyroid tissue, which constituted the primary lesion, could not be accessed. Persistent patients shared more public clonotypes among themselves (over 2,500) than newly diagnosed patients did (approximately 870).

CDR1 and CDR2, per the germline V gene, are MNHNS and SASEGT. The CDR3 contains 14 residues, cysteine and phenylalanine counted. The sequence is cut down to CDR3 DNA, 42 bases in frame from base 1. Trimming costs V 6 bases and J 5 bases, and their ends lie 16 bases apart. Libraries were made using multiplex PCR. TCRdb records Illumina HiSeq 4000 as the sequencer. CDR3 regions were amplified by Arm-PCR with iRepertoire HTBI primers to construct TCR beta libraries. PCR products were gel purified before sequencing. As for the authors' bioinformatics: Across samples, some 62 TRBV and 13 to 15 TRBJ segments were identified and used for gene usage analysis of CDR3 amino acid clonotypes. Filtered high-quality paired reads were merged into contigs using COPE and FqMerger. Contigs were aligned with BLAST to IMGT TRBV, TRBD and TRBJ reference genes, and CDR3 was defined per IMGT. Highly expanded clones were defined as clonotypes with a frequency above 0.1%. Shannon entropy served as the measure of repertoire diversity, while the Gini coefficient captured V-J evenness. Public clonotypes were defined as clonotypes shared by more than one individual. The public reads were reprocessed in TCRdb via fastp at Q25 and MiXCR, keeping in-frame beta chains. CDR3 protein duplicates are merged, each entry listing the most common genes and DNA. The V and J calls shown here were made by TCRdb, not taken from the authors' results. The sample records 400,000 to 500,000 distinct CDR3 sequences, 15% of which are singletons. The ten largest make up approximately 16% of the sample.

In light of the paper, this sample's time point label describes: newly diagnosed GD, antithyroid drugs for less than 3 months. For both TCR sequencing and RNA sequencing, RNA was extracted from PBMCs in TRIzol. The diagnosis of Graves' disease followed American Thyroid Association guidelines. Patients were recruited from an endocrinology department in Xi'an, China. Each patient gave about 9.1 milliliters of peripheral blood, collected in an EDTA anticoagulant tube. PBMCs were isolated by Ficoll Paque Plus density gradient separation without further T cell sorting. An Agilent 2100 Bioanalyzer and agarose gel were used to check RNA quality, and a NanoDrop 2000 was used to measure RNA concentration. The sample holds a few counts of this clonotype. Which antigen it targets is not known. Base qualities are not at hand, and no much larger clone is one base apart. A further study also used this sample, focusing on T cells in Graves' hyperthyroidism and ophthalmopathy. The second study, in turn, reports: Stable Graves' hyperthyroidism was defined as the absence of progression to ophthalmopathy over 18 months of follow-up. Hyperthyroidism patients were newly diagnosed, with disease duration under 2 months, and aged 18 to 65 years. The study excluded patients with uncontrolled infections, other autoimmune diseases, pregnancy or lactation. Diagnoses relied on clinical symptoms, serum thyroxine and TRAb, thyroid ultrasound and orbital computed tomography. The first round of RT-PCR for the TCR CDR3 was performed with the HTBI primer set and the Qiagen OneStep RT-PCR kit. Blood samples also contained most of the expanded thyroid clonotypes (frequency above 0.001), which suggests that blood repertoires may reflect thyroid immune responses. A model built on a 13 V-J signature distinguished ophthalmopathy from stable hyperthyroidism, reaching roughly 88% sensitivity and approximately 81% specificity in cross-validation and 80%/75% in testing. In validation, the model predicted progression to ophthalmopathy a median of about 6 months before onset, with 70% to 71% sensitivity and nearly 75% specificity. TCR V-J signatures able to tell the groups apart were searched for in a discovery cohort of some 100 patients, of whom more than 40 had Graves' ophthalmopathy and 55 to 60 had stable Graves' hyperthyroidism. An independent validation cohort of 18 to 20 hyperthyroidism patients and approximately 17 patients who later progressed to ophthalmopathy tested prospective prediction of ophthalmopathy. The 75 to 100 discovery patients were divided at random into training and test sets in a 7:3 ratio. In addition, the study compared T-cell repertoires in thyroid tissue and in blood from five to seven Graves' hyperthyroidism patients. Following sampling, methimazole starting at 30 mg daily was given to hyperthyroidism patients, and high-dose intravenous methylprednisolone was given to ophthalmopathy patients. Libraries were constructed in a second round of multiplex PCR, after which size selection and purification were performed. The libraries were sequenced on an Illumina HiSeq2000 using paired-end 100 bp reads. SOAPnuke was used to process the raw data, with reads discarded if the reads contained adapters or uncalled bases, had a mean Phred below 15, or lacked an exact constant-primer or identifier match. COPE v1.2.5 was used to merge high-quality paired reads, and clonotypes were defined as unique nucleotide sequences. Clonotypes were aligned to IMGT TRBV, TRBD and TRBJ reference segments using MiTCR v1.1. Analysis was restricted to V-J combinations with a frequency above 0.0001, which covered roughly 99% of repertoires. A TCS score was defined as the ratio of F50 (clonal expansion) to E x V (chaos), with BLOSUM62-based TCRdist applied between CDR3 peptides within each V-J. Welch's t-statistics and random forest reduced around 550 V-J features to 10 to 15, which were used in a naive Bayes classifier (R e1071). No statistical method was used to set the sample size in advance, and investigators knew the group allocation. TCR Vbeta CDR3 sequencing of fewer than 150 peripheral blood samples (43 ophthalmopathy, about 80 hyperthyroidism and approximately 17 progressor patients) is reported in the paper.

Rearrangement joined TRBV6-1 to TRBJ2-5; possibly the D gene is TRBD2, per 6 matching bases. The sample consisted of peripheral blood mononuclear cells (PBMCs), taken at new diagnosis, from a patient treated with antithyroid drugs. The sequence came from a woman aged 25 to 39 with Graves disease. Donor details come from another sample of the same person, matched by shared clones. The nucleotides are TGTGCCAGCAGGGGCAGGGAAGGGAGGGAGACCCAGTACTTC. Its coded protein is CASRGREGRETQYF.